This is a list of T cell receptor beta chains from one sample in a study of sequential checkpoint blockade in melanoma. Profiling relied on immunoSEQ multiplex PCR, and the TCRdb table lists in-frame clones only, not all of them. Of about 19,000 clones listed, 65% to 85% are singletons. The sequencing used CD8+ T cells sorted from blood (inferred from file names), collected from a patient given nivolumab and ipilimumab in sequence. Receptor source: a human donor with melanoma. CDR3s include the opening cysteine and the closing phenylalanine or tryptophan. A D gene is named only where the DNA matches it firmly.

>-|TRBJ2-3|TRBV19
TGTGCCACGAAGAGGGTTCTCACAGATACGCAGTATTTT
CATKRVLTDTQYF
>-|TRBJ1-4|TRBV9
TGTGCCAGCAGCTCTCGGACAGCCCGGGGTGAAAAACTGTTTTTT
CASSSRTARGEKLFF
>-|TRBJ2-1|TRBV9
TGTGCCAGCAGCGGAGGCAGTAACAATGAGCAGTTCTTC
CASSGGSNNEQFF
>-|TRBJ2-7|TRBV6-6
TGTGCCAGCAGTTACTCGAACAACGAACACTACGAGCAGTACTTC
CASSYSNNEHYEQYF
>TRBD1|TRBJ1-2|TRBV10-3
TGTGCCATCAGCCCGGAAGCAGGGGGCTATGGCTACACCTTC
CAISPEAGGYGYTF
>-|TRBJ2-3|TRBV7-2
TGTGCCAGCAGCTTAGTCCCTCCTAGCCCAGATACGCAGTATTTT
CASSLVPPSPDTQYF
>-|TRBJ2-2|TRBV7-9
TGTGCCAGCAGCCCAGAGAGAGGGTATTTCTCCGGGGAGCTGTTTTTT
CASSPERGYFSGELFF
>TRBD1|TRBJ2-7|TRBV7-9
TGTGCCAGCAGCGCACAAACCCAGGGGGTTGTTGACTACGAGCAGTACTTC
CASSAQTQGVVDYEQYF
>TRBD2|TRBJ2-1|TRBV4-2
TGTGCCAGCAGCCAAGACCTAGCGGGGGAGTACAATGAGCAGTTCTTC
CASSQDLAGEYNEQFF
>-|TRBJ1-2|TRBV7-9
TGTGCCAGCAGCTTTATACAGACGCATGGCTACACCTTC
CASSFIQTHGYTF
>TRBD1|TRBJ2-7|TRBV19
TGTGCCAGTAGTATAAGCAGGGGGATGAGGGAGCAGTACTTC
CASSISRGMREQYF
>-|TRBJ2-5|TRBV7-3
TGTGCCAGCAGCTTAGGGGAGGGGGGGACACAAGAGACCCAGTACTTC
CASSLGEGGTQETQYF
>TRBD2|TRBJ2-1|TRBV7-9
TGTGCCAGCAGCTTAGCTAGCGGGAGACGGAATGAGCAGTTCTTC
CASSLASGRRNEQFF
>-|TRBJ2-1|TRBV28
TGTGCCAGCGAACGAGGAGACAGGACCTACAATGAGCAGTTCTTC
CASERGDRTYNEQFF
>-|TRBJ2-4|TRBV25-1
TGTGCCAGCAGTGATCGGGACATAGAAAACATTCAGTACTTC
CASSDRDIENIQYF